The clone carrying this TCR beta chain has just a few counts. Its target is not known. The data derive from a study of T cells after yellow fever vaccination. The wider study: Preparation of fractions with low cell numbers was performed using SMART-Seq v4 Ultra Low Input. General study points: Though weaker, the secondary response peaked faster, on day 5 versus 15. Researchers noted that a small share of clonotypes showed up in both CD4 and CD8 compartments.

Using its own MiXCR run on the 5' RACE reads, TCRdb lists one record per CDR3 protein. The table has 300,000 to 350,000 distinct CDR3 sequences, approximately 11% seen once; the top ten hold over 3%. The specimen comprised CD4+ T cells sorted from PBMCs, sampled 45 days after the yellow fever booster vaccination. This receptor was obtained from a man aged 18 to 29 who received the YFV17D yellow fever vaccine.

CDR3 bases: TGTGCCAGCAGTTTGGACAGGGGAGGATACACCATATATTTT. As protein: CASSLDRGGYTIYF. This chain links TRBV12-3 or TRBV12-4 with TRBJ1-3; TRBD1 matches at 9 bases. V shed 3 bases and J 8 bases; nucleotides not matched to a gene: 5. The CDR3 has 14 residues.